Below are 5 T cell receptor beta chains sequenced from a single sample in a study of beta chain features in type 1 diabetes. The authors reverse transcribed all of the isolated RNA, so sequencing captured expressed TCRB transcripts. Repertoires were generated with immunoSEQ multiplex PCR, while TCRdb's copy carries only in-frame clones and drops some. The sample lists hundreds of thousands of clones; 17% were seen once. The source material was naive CD4+ T cells from blood. The receptors derive from a woman under 30 in good health.

This chain joins TRBV15 and TRBJ2-4; 10 bases line up with TRBD1. The CDR3 contains 17 residues. The germline CDR1 and CDR2 sequences are LNHNV and YYDKDF (reference sequence). The trim removed 5 bases at V and 6 bases at J, leaving 13 bases unmatched. The CDR3 protein is CATSSRDRGPPRNIQYF. The CDR3 DNA sequence: TGTGCCACCAGCTCCCGGGACAGGGGTCCCCCTCGAAACATTCAGTACTTC.

A few counts support this clone. The gene calls are TRBV7-2 and TRBJ1-1; no clear D gene. Trimming pared 6 bases from V and 1 base from J, leaving 9 bases between. Germline-derived CDR1 and CDR2 are SGHTA and FQGNSA. The CDR3 sequence is 13 residues long. CDR3: CASRHAWNTEAFF. The CDR3 DNA reads as TGTGCCAGCAGACACGCCTGGAACACTGAAGCTTTCTTT.

The gene calls are TRBV5-6 and TRBJ2-2; 7 bases match TRBD1. Germline loops: CDR1 SGHDT, CDR2 YYEEEE. V gave up 4 bases and J gave up 7 bases; unmatched junction bases: 13. CDR3 length equals 16 residues. CDR3 residues: CASSMTGSGWHGELFF. The DNA of the CDR3 is TGTGCCAGCAGCATGACAGGGAGCGGATGGCACGGGGAGCTGTTTTTT. Based on the CDR3 plus reference TRBV5-6 and TRBJ2-2, the full variable domain is DAGVTQSPTHLIKTRGQQVTLRCSPKSGHDTVSWYQQALGQGPQFIFQYYEEEERQRGNFPDRFSGHQFPNYSSELNVNALLLGDSALYLCASSMTGSGWHGELFFGEGSRLTVL.

The V gene is TRBV27, the J gene TRBJ2-1, with 15 bases fitting TRBD2. Germline V gene lookup returns CDR1 MNHEY and CDR2 SMNVEV (reference sequence). The CDR3 extends over 17 amino acids. The J segment lost 8 bases and the V segment lost 5 bases, leaving 10 bases of the junction unmatched. CDR3 protein: CASSPRTSGRALDEQFF. CDR3 bases: TGTGCCAGCAGTCCGAGGACTAGCGGGAGGGCCTTAGATGAGCAGTTCTTC.

The chain links TRBV2 to TRBJ2-7; D is unresolved. Germline V lookup: CDR1 SNHLY, CDR2 FYNNEI. The CDR3 consists of 11 residues. Trimming stripped 8 bases from V and 3 bases from J, with 8 bases between. As DNA, the CDR3 is TGTGCCAGCGGACGGTTCTACGAGCAGTACTTC. Protein product: CASGRFYEQYF.